One and the same sample provided the 32 T cell receptor beta chains below, sequenced in a study of glioma-infiltrating T cells after dendritic cell vaccination. Time point specified: after dendritic cell vaccination, including at tumor progression/relapse. Data came from immunoSEQ multiplex PCR; TCRdb stores just in-frame clones and leaves some out. The sample contains 75,000 to 95,000 clones, 70% to 90% of which appear only once. This specimen was blood, taken after dendritic cell vaccination. All receptors come from a human donor with glioblastoma.

The chain links TRBV15 to TRBJ1-3; TRBD1 matches at 8 bases. The CDR3 has 15 amino acids. Germline V gene lookup returns CDR1 LNHNV and CDR2 YYDKDF (reference sequence). J was trimmed by 4 bases and V by 3 bases; bases with no gene match: 5. As DNA, the CDR3 is TGTGCCACCAGCAGCTCAGGGGGCGCGGGAAACACCATATATTTT. Encoded protein: CATSSSGGAGNTIYF.

This chain joins TRBV19 and TRBJ1-3; TRBD1 matches at 7 bases. The CDR3 covers 16 residues. Germline V gives CDR1 LNHDA, CDR2 SQIVND (reference sequence). V trimming: 2 bases; J trimming: 2 bases; junction bases outside the gene matches: 6. This CDR3 reads CASSIIPDRPGNTIYF. DNA for the CDR3: TGTGCCAGTAGTATAATCCCGGACAGGCCTGGAAACACCATATATTTT.

The chain carries TRBV9 and TRBJ2-1; 7 bases fit TRBD2. J lost 4 bases, V lost 2 bases, and 12 bases had no gene match. This CDR3 comprises 17 residues. Germline V gene lookup returns CDR1 SGDLS and CDR2 YYNGEE. The CDR3 spells CASSVPGGRDGYNEQFF. The CDR3 bases are TGTGCCAGCAGCGTTCCGGGGGGTAGGGACGGGTACAATGAGCAGTTCTTC.

This clone was found a few times. The chain uses TRBV9 and TRBJ2-1, with 9 bases that match TRBD2. The CDR3 runs to 20 residues. Germline V gene data show CDR1 as SGDLS and CDR2 as YYNGEE. V gave up 3 bases and J gave up 9 bases; unmatched junction bases: 25. CDR3: CASSGVGSGSGVSFWGEQFF. The DNA of the CDR3 is TGTGCCAGCAGCGGTGTTGGTAGCGGGAGTGGGGTTAGTTTTTGGGGTGAGCAGTTCTTC.

The chain combines TRBV6-1 with TRBJ2-3, with no clear D. The CDR3 covers 14 residues. Germline-derived CDR1 and CDR2 are MNHNS and SASEGT. With 2 bases removed from V and 2 bases from J, the gap between germline ends came to 8 bases. CDR3 amino acids: CASSERSNTDTQYF. Written as DNA, the CDR3 is TGTGCCAGCAGTGAACGGTCAAACACAGATACGCAGTATTTT.

This clone occurred once. V is TRBV11-1 and J is TRBJ1-1; no reliable D call. Trimming stripped 3 bases from V and 4 bases from J, with 6 bases between. This CDR3 has 12 residues. CDR1 SGHAT and CDR2 FQDESV come from the germline V gene (reference sequence). The CDR3 protein is CASSFRVTEAFF. CDR3 bases: TGTGCCAGCAGCTTCCGGGTCACTGAAGCTTTCTTT.

The CDR3 coding sequence is TGTGCCAGCAGCTTACACAGTCGCTATGGCTACACCTTC. Residues: CASSLHSRYGYTF. V and J are TRBV7-2 and TRBJ1-2; D is unresolved. Trimming left V 2 bases short and J 4 bases short, with 8 bases between. CDR1 is SGHTA and CDR2 is FQGNSA in the germline V gene. This CDR3 is built from 13 residues.

This clone was counted once. The chain combines TRBV5-4 with TRBJ2-2; D is perhaps TRBD2 (6 bases). Trimming took off 4 bases at V and 5 bases at J, with 12 bases between the two ends. The CDR3 loop spans 14 amino acids. The germline V gene has CDR1 SGHNT and CDR2 YYREEE (reference sequence). CDR3 DNA sequence: TGTGCCAGCAGCGGATTAGCGGAAACCGGGGAGCTGTTTTTT. Translation gives CASSGLAETGELFF. Full variable domain (remainder filled in from reference TRBV5-4 and TRBJ2-2): ETGVTQSPTHLIKTRGQQVTLRCSSQSGHNTVSWYQQALGQGPQFIFQYYREEENGRGNFPPRFSGLQFPNYSSELNVNALELDDSALYLCASSGLAETGELFFGEGSRLTVL.

This sequence joins TRBV6-1 and TRBJ2-1, with 9 bases fitting TRBD1. CDR3 size: 15 residues. The ends lost 6 bases at V and 7 bases at J; junction bases unmatched: 10. CDR1 is MNHNS and CDR2 is SASEGT in the germline V gene. The CDR3 DNA reads as TGTGCCAGCAGGGCCGGGACAGGGTTCAAGAATGAGCAGTTCTTC. Translating it yields CASRAGTGFKNEQFF.

The chain is built from TRBV28 and TRBJ1-4; 11 positions match TRBD1. Looked up from germline, CDR1 is MDHEN and CDR2 is SYDVKM. After removal of 3 bases from V and 8 bases from J, the junction contained 11 bases not matched to a gene. The CDR3 covers 17 residues. The CDR3 reads CASSFGEGDRGDEKLFF. The CDR3 DNA reads as TGTGCCAGCAGTTTTGGGGAGGGGGACAGGGGGGACGAAAAACTGTTTTTT.

CDR3 bases: TGTGCCAGCAGCTTGAGGGGGATCGGCAATCAGCCCCAGCATTTT. Its translation: CASSLRGIGNQPQHF. V and J are TRBV5-6 and TRBJ1-5, with a possible D match to TRBD1 (6 bases). Between the trimmed V and J ends, which lost 1 base and 2 bases, there was a span of 10 bases. The CDR3 extends over 15 amino acids. From germline, CDR1 is SGHDT and CDR2 YYEEEE.

This clone was observed a few times. The V call is TRBV6-1, the J call TRBJ1-4; possibly TRBD1 for D (5 bases). This CDR3 comprises 15 residues. Germline V CDR1 and CDR2: MNHNS, SASEGT. V dropped 5 bases and J dropped 7 bases, with 17 bases sitting between them. CDR3 region: CASSRQRSRSEKLFF. The CDR3, as DNA: TGTGCCAGCAGTAGACAGCGCTCTAGGTCTGAAAAACTGTTTTTT.

V gene TRBV6-6 combines with J gene TRBJ2-3; the D gene is possibly TRBD2 (6 bases). This CDR3 comprises 14 residues. Germline V gene lookup returns CDR1 MNHNY and CDR2 SVGAGI (reference sequence). The V gene lost 7 bases and the J gene lost 2 bases, with 13 bases spanning the gap. In DNA form, the CDR3 reads TGTGCCAGCAAACAACTAGCTTCCACAGATACGCAGTATTTT. Translating gives CASKQLASTDTQYF.

The rearrangement links TRBV6-1 to TRBJ2-7, with D maybe TRBD2 (6 bases). The CDR3 is 15 amino acids. The germline CDR1 and CDR2 sequences are MNHNS and SASEGT. V was cut by 5 bases and J by 2 bases, with 16 bases left in between. Here the CDR3 reads CASSMEGRAAYEQYF. CDR3 DNA sequence: TGTGCCAGCAGTATGGAGGGGCGGGCTGCCTACGAGCAGTACTTC.

The rearrangement links TRBV5-6 to TRBJ1-1; no clear D. Germline V gene sequence: CDR1 SGHDT, CDR2 YYEEEE. The V gene lost 2 bases and the J gene lost 1 base, with 9 bases spanning the gap. This CDR3 is 14 amino acids long. The CDR3 sequence is CASSFAGRNTEAFF. The CDR3 DNA is TGTGCCAGCAGCTTTGCAGGAAGGAACACTGAAGCTTTCTTT.

The chain has TRBV18 and TRBJ2-7, with D perhaps TRBD1 (6 bases). Germline loops: CDR1 KGHSH, CDR2 LQKENI. V lost 1 base to trimming and J lost 3 bases, with 10 bases between them. The CDR3 consists of 14 residues. The CDR3 sequence: CASSPRGQNYEQYF. The CDR3 DNA reads as TGTGCCAGCTCACCACGTGGACAGAACTACGAGCAGTACTTC.

This sequence joins TRBV29-1 and TRBJ2-7; TRBD2 aligns across 9 bases. The CDR3 is made up of 13 amino acids. The germline gives CDR1 SQVTM, CDR2 ANQGSEA. The V gene end was trimmed by 7 bases and the J gene end by 3 bases; junction bases not matched to a gene: 7. The CDR3 DNA follows: TGCAGCGCCCAGGGACTAGCCCTCTACGAGCAGTACTTC. Translation: CSAQGLALYEQYF.

V gene TRBV6-5 combines with J gene TRBJ1-5; tentative D call: TRBD1 (6 bases). The ends were cut back, 7 bases at V and 0 bases at J, with 13 bases in the middle. The length of the CDR3 is 15 residues. The germline V gene encodes CDR1 MNHEY and CDR2 SVGAGI. The CDR3 DNA sequence: TGTGCCAGCACCCTGGACAGAAATAGCAATCAGCCCCAGCATTTT. It yields the protein CASTLDRNSNQPQHF.

The rearrangement joins TRBV5-6 to TRBJ2-2; 8 bases match TRBD1. The CDR3 is 16 residues long. From germline, CDR1 is SGHDT and CDR2 YYEEEE. With V trimmed by 1 base and J by 1 base, 3 bases remained unmatched. In DNA, the CDR3 is TGTGCCAGCAGCTTGAGTGGGACAGGGAACACCGGGGAGCTGTTTTTT. It specifies CASSLSGTGNTGELFF.

J is TRBJ1-2 and V is TRBV9; D is unclear. The V end was cut by 3 bases, the J end by 7 bases, with 16 bases between. In germline, CDR1 is SGDLS, CDR2 YYNGEE. This CDR3 comprises 14 residues. CDR3 bases: TGTGCCAGCAGCGACCGAGCCCCCACGAGTGGCTACACCTTC. Translating it yields CASSDRAPTSGYTF.

The chain is built from TRBV10-3 and TRBJ2-1; TRBD2 aligns across 7 bases. This CDR3 region has 15 residues. Germline CDR1 and CDR2: ENHRY and SYGVKD. The V gene end was trimmed by 11 bases and the J gene end by 0 bases; junction bases not matched to a gene: 10. The CDR3 DNA sequence: TGTGCCGTCGGAAGACTAGCTACCTCCTACAATGAGCAGTTCTTC. Translation gives CAVGRLATSYNEQFF.

This chain links TRBV25-1 with TRBJ2-1; TRBD2 aligns across 9 bases. V was clipped by 4 bases and J by 6 bases; unmatched bases: 7. Germline loops: CDR1 MGHDK, CDR2 SYGVNS. The CDR3 extends over 15 amino acids. The CDR3, as DNA: TGTGCCAGCAGTGCCTCAATAGCGGGAGCCAATGAGCAGTTCTTC. Amino acid sequence: CASSASIAGANEQFF.

This chain links TRBV2 with TRBJ2-1, with 15 bases fitting TRBD2. V was clipped by 7 bases and J by 8 bases; unmatched bases: 12. The CDR3 runs 17 residues. From germline, CDR1 is SNHLY and CDR2 FYNNEI. The CDR3 loop reads CASTRTSGGASRDEQFF. DNA of the CDR3: TGTGCCAGCACGAGGACTAGCGGGGGGGCTTCGAGAGATGAGCAGTTCTTC.

The chain joins TRBV4-2 to TRBJ2-7, with TRBD2 matching 10 bases. There are 14 residues in the CDR3. J was trimmed by 7 bases and V by 2 bases; bases with no gene match: 5. CDR1 and CDR2 (germline): LGHNA, YNFKEQ. CDR3 coding DNA: TGTGCCAGCAGCCAAACCACTAGCGGGGAGGAGCAGTACTTC. This codes for CASSQTTSGEEQYF.

The chain employs TRBV11-2 and TRBJ2-7; 8 bases fit TRBD1. The CDR3 sequence is 17 residues long. The germline gives CDR1 SGHAT, CDR2 FQNNGV. V was pared by 2 bases and J by 3 bases, with 12 bases of the junction left unmatched. As DNA, the CDR3 is TGTGCCAGCAGCTTAATCCCCAGAGGGACAGGTGACTACGAGCAGTACTTC. This gives the protein CASSLIPRGTGDYEQYF.

This clone was seen once. V is TRBV19 and J is TRBJ2-3; TRBD2 matches 7 bases. V lost 5 bases and J lost 5; bases outside the gene matches: 10. The germline CDR1 and CDR2 sequences are LNHDA and SQIVND (reference sequence). CDR3 size: 15 residues. The CDR3 sequence: CASSPTSAVRDTQYF. The DNA of the CDR3 is TGTGCCAGTAGTCCCACTAGCGCAGTTAGAGATACGCAGTATTTT.

This chain uses TRBV18 with TRBJ2-7; 7 nucleotides match TRBD1. Germline trimming cut 5 bases from V and 3 bases from J; bases unmatched to any gene: 4. The germline V gene has CDR1 KGHSH and CDR2 LQKENI. The CDR3 extends over 13 amino acids. In DNA form, the CDR3 reads TGTGCCAGCTCATCCGGGACAGACTACGAGCAGTACGTC. It encodes CASSSGTDYEQYV.

Many counts were recorded for this clone. The chain links TRBV5-4 to TRBJ2-7, with D uncertain. CDR3 length: 12 residues. Trimming pared 3 bases from V and 2 bases from J, leaving 6 bases between. Per the germline V gene, CDR1 is SGHNT and CDR2 is YYREEE (reference sequence). For the CDR3, the DNA is TGTGCCAGCAGCTCCGGAGCCTACGAGCAGTACGTC. It is translated as CASSSGAYEQYV.

This chain links TRBV19 with TRBJ1-1; D ambiguous. With 3 bases removed from V and 0 bases from J, the gap between germline ends came to 11 bases. Germline V CDR1 and CDR2: LNHDA, SQIVND (reference sequence). CDR3 length: 15 amino acids. The CDR3 nucleotides read TGTGCCAGTAGTATTGGCTGGCAGATGAACACTGAAGCTTTCTTT. Translated: CASSIGWQMNTEAFF.

This clone has a handful of counts. The chain links TRBV18 to TRBJ1-2; D is possibly TRBD1 (6 bases). Germline assignment: CDR1 KGHSH and CDR2 LQKENI. The V end was cut by 3 bases, the J end by 6 bases, with 14 bases between. The CDR3 is 14 residues long. The CDR3 loop reads CASSPGHPVDGYTF. The CDR3, as DNA: TGTGCCAGCTCACCGGGACACCCCGTCGATGGCTACACCTTC.

The chain is built from TRBV19 and TRBJ2-1, with TRBD1 matching 7 bases. The CDR3 length is 13 residues. Losses at the gene ends were 6 bases for V and 10 bases for J; bases not matched to a gene: 9. Germline V gives CDR1 LNHDA, CDR2 SQIVND (reference sequence). As DNA, the CDR3 is TGTGCCAGTAGGCGACAGGGACAGCGGGAGCAGTTCTTC. Its translation is CASRRQGQREQFF.

The gene calls are TRBV2 and TRBJ1-1; 9 nucleotides agree with TRBD1. CDR3 length: 13 amino acids. CDR1 SNHLY and CDR2 FYNNEI come from the germline V gene. The junction had 5 bases not matched to a gene; V was cut back by 7 bases and J by 5 bases. The chain's CDR3 is CASIKDRGTEAFF. The CDR3, as DNA: TGTGCCAGCATTAAGGACAGGGGAACTGAAGCTTTCTTT.